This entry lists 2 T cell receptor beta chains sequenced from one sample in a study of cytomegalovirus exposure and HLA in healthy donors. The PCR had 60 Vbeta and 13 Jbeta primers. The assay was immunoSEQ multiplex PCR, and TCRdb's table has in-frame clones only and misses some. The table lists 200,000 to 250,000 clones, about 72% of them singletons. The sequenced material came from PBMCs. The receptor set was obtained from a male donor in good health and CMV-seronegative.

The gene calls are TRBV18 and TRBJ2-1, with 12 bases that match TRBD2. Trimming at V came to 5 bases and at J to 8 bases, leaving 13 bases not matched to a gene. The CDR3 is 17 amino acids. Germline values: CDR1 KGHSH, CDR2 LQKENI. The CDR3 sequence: CASSARLAGVSADEQFF. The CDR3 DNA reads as TGTGCCAGCTCAGCAAGACTAGCGGGAGTTTCCGCCGATGAGCAGTTCTTC.

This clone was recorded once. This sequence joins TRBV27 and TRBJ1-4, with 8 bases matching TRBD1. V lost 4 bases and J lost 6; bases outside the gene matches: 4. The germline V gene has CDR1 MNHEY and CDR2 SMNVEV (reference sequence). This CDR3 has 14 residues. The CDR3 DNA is TGTGCCAGCAGTTCGGACAGGGAGTATGAAAAACTGTTTTTT. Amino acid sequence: CASSSDREYEKLFF. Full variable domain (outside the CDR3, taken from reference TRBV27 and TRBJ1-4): EAQVTQNPRYLITVTGKKLTVTCSQNMNHEYMSWYRQDPGLGLRQIYYSMNVEVTDKGDVPEGYKVSRKEKRNFPLILESPSPNQTSLYFCASSSDREYEKLFFGSGTQLSVL.